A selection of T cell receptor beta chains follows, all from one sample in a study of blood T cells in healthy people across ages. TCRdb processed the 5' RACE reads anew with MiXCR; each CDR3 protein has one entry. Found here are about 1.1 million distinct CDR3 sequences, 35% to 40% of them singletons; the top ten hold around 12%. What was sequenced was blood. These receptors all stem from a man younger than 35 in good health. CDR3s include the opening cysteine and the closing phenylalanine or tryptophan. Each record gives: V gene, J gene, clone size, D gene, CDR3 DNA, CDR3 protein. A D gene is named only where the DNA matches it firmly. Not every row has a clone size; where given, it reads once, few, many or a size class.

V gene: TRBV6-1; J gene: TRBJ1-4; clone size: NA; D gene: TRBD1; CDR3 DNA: TGTGCCAGCAGTGAAGCGCGAAGGCAGGGGGGTGAAAAACTGTTTTTT; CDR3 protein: CASSEARRQGGEKLFF
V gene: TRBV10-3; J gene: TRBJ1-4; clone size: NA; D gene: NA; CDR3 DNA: TGTGCCATCAGGGACAGACAAAATGAAAAACTGTTTTTT; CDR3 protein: CAIRDRQNEKLFF
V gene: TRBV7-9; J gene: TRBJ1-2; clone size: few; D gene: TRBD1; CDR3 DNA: TGTGCCAGCAGCTCGACAGGGGGCCATTATGGCTACACCTTC; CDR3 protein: CASSSTGGHYGYTF
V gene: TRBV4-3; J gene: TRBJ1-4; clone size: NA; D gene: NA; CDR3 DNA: TGCGCCAGCAGCTCGAACTCCCTTCATTCGGAAAAACTGTTTTTT; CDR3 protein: CASSSNSLHSEKLFF
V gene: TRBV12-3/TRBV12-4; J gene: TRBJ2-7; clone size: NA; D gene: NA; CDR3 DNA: TGTGCCGGCAATTTAAGGGCCGGGGGAAACGAGCAGTACTTC; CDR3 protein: CAGNLRAGGNEQYF
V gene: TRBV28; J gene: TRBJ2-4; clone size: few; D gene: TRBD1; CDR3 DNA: TGTGCCAGCAGTTTAGGGACAGGGGCGGAAAACATTCAGTACTTC; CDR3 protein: CASSLGTGAENIQYF
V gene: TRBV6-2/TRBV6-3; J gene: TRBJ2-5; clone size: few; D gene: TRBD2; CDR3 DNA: TGTGCCAGCAGGGCCCTCCAACTAGCGGGGGGTTACCAAGAGACCCAGTACTTC; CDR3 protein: CASRALQLAGGYQETQYF
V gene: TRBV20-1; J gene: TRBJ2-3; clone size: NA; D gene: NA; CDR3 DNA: TGCAGTGCTACGCGGGGAGATACGCAGTATTTT; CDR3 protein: CSATRGDTQYF
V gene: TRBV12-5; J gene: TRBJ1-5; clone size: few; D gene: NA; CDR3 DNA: TGTGCTAGTGGTTTGGTCGGCAGGATCAATCAGCCCCAGCATTTT; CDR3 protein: CASGLVGRINQPQHF
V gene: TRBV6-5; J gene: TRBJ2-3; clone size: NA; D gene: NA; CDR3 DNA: TGTGCCAGCAGTAACGTCCGGAGCACAGATACGCAGTATTTT; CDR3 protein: CASSNVRSTDTQYF
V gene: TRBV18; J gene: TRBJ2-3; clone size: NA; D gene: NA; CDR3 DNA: TGTGCCAGCTCACCACAACAGACAGATACGCAGTATTTT; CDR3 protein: CASSPQQTDTQYF
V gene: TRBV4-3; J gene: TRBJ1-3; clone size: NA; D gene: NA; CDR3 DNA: TGCGCCAGCAGCCAATCGGTCGAGGGATCCTCTGGAAACACCATATATTTT; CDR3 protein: CASSQSVEGSSGNTIYF
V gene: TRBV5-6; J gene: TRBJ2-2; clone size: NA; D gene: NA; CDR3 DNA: TGTGCCAGCAGCTTTTCAATAATAATGGAAACCGGGGAGCTGTTTTTT; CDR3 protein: CASSFSIIMETGELFF
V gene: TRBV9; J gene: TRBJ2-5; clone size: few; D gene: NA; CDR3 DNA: TGTGCCAGCAGCGTAGGACTGGTCGAGACCCAGTACTTC; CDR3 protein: CASSVGLVETQYF
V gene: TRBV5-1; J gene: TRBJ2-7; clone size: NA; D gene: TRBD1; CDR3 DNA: TGCGCCAGCAGCGCCGACAGGGTTAACGAGCAGTACTTC; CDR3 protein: CASSADRVNEQYF
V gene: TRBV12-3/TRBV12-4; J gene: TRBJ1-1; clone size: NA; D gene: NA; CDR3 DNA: TGTGCCAGCAGTTATGCTAAAATATCGACAGTTCACACTGAAGCTTTCTTT; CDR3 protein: CASSYAKISTVHTEAFF
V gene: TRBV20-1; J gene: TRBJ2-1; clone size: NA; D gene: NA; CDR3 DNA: TGCAGTGCTAGTCTCGCGGCCCGCTACAATGAGCAGTTCTTC; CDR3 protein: CSASLAARYNEQFF
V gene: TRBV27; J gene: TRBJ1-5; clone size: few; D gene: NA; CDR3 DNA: TGTGCCAGCAGTCCCACAAGGGGTCAGCCCCAGCATTTT; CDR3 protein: CASSPTRGQPQHF
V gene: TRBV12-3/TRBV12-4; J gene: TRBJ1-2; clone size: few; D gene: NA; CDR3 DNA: TGTGCCAGCAGTTTAAGGCTGGGTCACGGCAGATCCTATGGCTACACCTTC; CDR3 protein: CASSLRLGHGRSYGYTF
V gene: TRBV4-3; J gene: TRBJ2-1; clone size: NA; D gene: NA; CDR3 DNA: TGCGCCAGCAGCCAGCTCAGGGGTTCCTACAATAAGCAGTTCTTC; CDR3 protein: CASSQLRGSYNKQFF
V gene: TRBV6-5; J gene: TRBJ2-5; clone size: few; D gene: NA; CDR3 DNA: TGTGCCAGCAGTTACTCGCCCCCCGGGCGAGGTAGTGAGACCCAGTACTTC; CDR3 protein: CASSYSPPGRGSETQYF
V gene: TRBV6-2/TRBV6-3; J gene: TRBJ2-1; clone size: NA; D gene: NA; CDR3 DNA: TGTGCCAGCGGGCTATTTGGGGACAATGAGCAGTTCTTC; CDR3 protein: CASGLFGDNEQFF
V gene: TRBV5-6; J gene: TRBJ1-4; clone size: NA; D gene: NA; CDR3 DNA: TGTGCCAGCAGCGGGGAGGCAACTAATGAAAAACTGTTTTTT; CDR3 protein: CASSGEATNEKLFF
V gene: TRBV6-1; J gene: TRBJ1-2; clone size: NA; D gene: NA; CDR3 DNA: TGTGCCAGCACCCCCTTAGGGCGGCGACCAGAACTAAACTATGGCTACACCTTC; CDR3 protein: CASTPLGRRPELNYGYTF
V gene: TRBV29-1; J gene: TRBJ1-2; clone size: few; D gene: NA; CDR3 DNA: TGCAGCGTTGAAGATTGGAATGAGAATAAAGCTAACTATGGCTACACCTTC; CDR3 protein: CSVEDWNENKANYGYTF
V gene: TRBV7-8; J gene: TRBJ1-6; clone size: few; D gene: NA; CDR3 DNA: TGTGCCAGCAGCATAGGGGATTATAATTCACCCCTCCACTTT; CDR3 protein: CASSIGDYNSPLHF
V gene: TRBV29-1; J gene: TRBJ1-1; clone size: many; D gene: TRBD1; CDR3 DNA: TGCAGCGCTCGACAGGGAAGGAACACTGAAGCTTTCTTT; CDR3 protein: CSARQGRNTEAFF
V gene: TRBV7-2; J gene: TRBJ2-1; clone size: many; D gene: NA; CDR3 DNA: TGTGCCAGCAGCTTAGGGGGCAAAAGCTCCTACAATGAGCAGTTCTTC; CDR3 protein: CASSLGGKSSYNEQFF
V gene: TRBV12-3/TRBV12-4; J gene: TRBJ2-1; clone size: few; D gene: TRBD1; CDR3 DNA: TGTGCCAGCAGTTCCCCGGGACAGTATGACAATGAGCAGTTCTTC; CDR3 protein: CASSSPGQYDNEQFF
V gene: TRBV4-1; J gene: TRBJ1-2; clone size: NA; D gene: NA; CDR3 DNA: TGCGCCAGCAGCCAAGAATTCACAGCTTCAATTAACTATGGCTACACCTTC; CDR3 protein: CASSQEFTASINYGYTF
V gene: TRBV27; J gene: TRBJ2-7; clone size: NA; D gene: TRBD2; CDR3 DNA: TGTGCCAGCAGTTTAGGGCTAGCGGGGTTCCTCGAGCAGTACTTC; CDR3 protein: CASSLGLAGFLEQYF
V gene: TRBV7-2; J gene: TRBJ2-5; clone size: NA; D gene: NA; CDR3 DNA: TGTGCCAGCAGCCAATCTGACGTTTCCTTGGGGACCCAGTACTTC; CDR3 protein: CASSQSDVSLGTQYF
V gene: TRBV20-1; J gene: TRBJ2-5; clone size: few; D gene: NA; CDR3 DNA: TGCAGTGCTCGCCTAGGGGAGACCCAGTACTTC; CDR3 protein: CSARLGETQYF
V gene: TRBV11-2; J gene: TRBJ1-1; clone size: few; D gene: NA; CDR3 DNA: TGTGCCAGCACCTTTTTAGACACTGAAGCTTTCTTT; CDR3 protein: CASTFLDTEAFF
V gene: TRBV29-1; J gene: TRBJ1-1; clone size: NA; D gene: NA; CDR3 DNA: TGCAGCCGGATGGCAGGCTCTCCCACGGGCGCTTTCTTT; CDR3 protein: CSRMAGSPTGAFF
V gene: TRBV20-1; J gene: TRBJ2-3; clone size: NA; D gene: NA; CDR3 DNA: TGCAGTGCTAGCCTTGGGGACCGGTGGGATACGCAGTATTTT; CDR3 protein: CSASLGDRWDTQYF
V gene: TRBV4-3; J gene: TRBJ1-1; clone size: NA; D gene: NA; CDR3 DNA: TGCGCCAGCAGCCAAGACCCAGGGGCGACAGTGAACACTGAAGCTTTCTTT; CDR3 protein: CASSQDPGATVNTEAFF
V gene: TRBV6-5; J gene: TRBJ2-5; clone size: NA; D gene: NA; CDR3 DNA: TGTGCCAGCAGCGAGATGCCCAAAGAGACCCAGTACTTC; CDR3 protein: CASSEMPKETQYF
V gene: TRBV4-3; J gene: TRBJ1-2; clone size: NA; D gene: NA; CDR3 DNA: TGCGCCAGCAGCCAAGAGACGGGGAACAGGGACACTGGCTACACCTTC; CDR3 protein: CASSQETGNRDTGYTF
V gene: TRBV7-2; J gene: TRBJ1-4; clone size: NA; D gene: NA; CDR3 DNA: TGTGCCAGCATCCTGATCCACTCAACTAATGAAAAACTGTTTTTT; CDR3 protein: CASILIHSTNEKLFF
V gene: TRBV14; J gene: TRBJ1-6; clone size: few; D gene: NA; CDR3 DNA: TGTGCCAGCAGCTATAGGACCAAACCCCTCCACTTT; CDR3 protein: CASSYRTKPLHF
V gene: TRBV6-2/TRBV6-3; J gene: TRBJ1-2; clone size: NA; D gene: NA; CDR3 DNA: TGTGCCAGCAGTTCCCGGGTTCATTATGGCTACACCTTC; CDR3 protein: CASSSRVHYGYTF
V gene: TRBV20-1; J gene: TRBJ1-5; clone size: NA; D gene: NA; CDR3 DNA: TGCAGTGCCTCGACAGGAATGGTTCAGCCCCAGCATTTT; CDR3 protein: CSASTGMVQPQHF